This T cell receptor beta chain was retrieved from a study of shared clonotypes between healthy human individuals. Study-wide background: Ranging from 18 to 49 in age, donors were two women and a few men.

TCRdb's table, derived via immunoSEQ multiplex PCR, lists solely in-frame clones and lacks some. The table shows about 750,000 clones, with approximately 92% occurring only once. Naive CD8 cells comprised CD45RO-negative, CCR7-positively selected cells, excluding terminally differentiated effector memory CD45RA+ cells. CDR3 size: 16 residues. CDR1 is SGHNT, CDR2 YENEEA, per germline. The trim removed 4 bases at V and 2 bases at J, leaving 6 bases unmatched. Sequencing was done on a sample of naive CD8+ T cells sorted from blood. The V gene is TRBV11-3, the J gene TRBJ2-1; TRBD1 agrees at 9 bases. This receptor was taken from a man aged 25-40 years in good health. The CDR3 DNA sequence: TGTGCCAGCAGCTCCAGGACAGGGGACGCCTACAATGAGCAGTTCTTC. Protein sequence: CASSSRTGDAYNEQFF.